This entry lists 31 T cell receptor beta chains sequenced from one sample in a study of cytomegalovirus exposure and HLA in healthy donors. Libraries were prepared by immunoSEQ multiplex PCR; TCRdb keeps only in-frame clonotypes and omits some of them. The sample includes about 220,000 clones, just over 90% seen only once; the top ten take around 1.1%. Material: PBMCs. The origin of the receptors is a woman under 30 in good health and CMV-seronegative.

The CDR3 DNA follows: TGTGCCAGCAGCCCCGGGACAGTGACCTACGAGCAGTACTTC. Amino acids: CASSPGTVTYEQYF. This rearrangement joins TRBV14 to TRBJ2-7, with 7 nucleotides matching TRBD1. The CDR3 loop spans 14 amino acids. The germline gives CDR1 SGHDN, CDR2 FVKESK. V lost 4 bases, J lost 2 bases, and 5 bases stayed unmatched.

The chain is built from TRBV6-1 and TRBJ1-3; 8 bases fit TRBD1. CDR1 MNHNS and CDR2 SASEGT come from the germline V gene. The CDR3 has 14 residues. Trimming took 10 bases from V and 4 from J; bases not matched to a gene: 9. The CDR3 sequence: CANLRTGTGNTIYF. The CDR3 DNA sequence: TGTGCCAACCTTAGGACAGGGACAGGAAACACCATATATTTT.

The chain has TRBV18 and TRBJ1-1, with unresolved D. CDR1 KGHSH and CDR2 LQKENI come from the germline V gene. V lost 2 bases, J lost 1 base, and 11 bases lay in between. This CDR3 spans 15 amino acids. Here the CDR3 DNA reads TGTGCCAGCTCACCAAGGGTGGAGGGGAACACTGAAGCTTTCTTT. Translating it yields CASSPRVEGNTEAFF.

This clone occurred a few times. The chain uses TRBV2 and TRBJ2-7; unclear D gene. The CDR3 is 12 residues long. Trimming cost V 3 bases and J 2 bases, with 5 bases left between them. Germline loops: CDR1 SNHLY, CDR2 FYNNEI. The CDR3 here is CASSDEAYEQYF. The CDR3 DNA follows: TGTGCCAGCAGTGATGAGGCCTACGAGCAGTACTTC.

The chain uses TRBV30 and TRBJ1-2, with D possibly being TRBD1 (6 bases). Germline lookup yields CDR1 GTSNPN and CDR2 SVGIG (reference sequence). Deletions cut 0 bases from V and 8 bases from J, with 10 bases between. There are 12 residues in the CDR3. The CDR3: CAWSVGGPGYTF. CDR3 sequence (DNA): TGTGCCTGGAGTGTGGGGGGGCCGGGCTACACCTTC.

V gene TRBV30 combines with J gene TRBJ2-2; 12 nucleotides match TRBD2. This CDR3 is 17 amino acids long. Germline V CDR1 and CDR2: GTSNPN, SVGIG (reference sequence). V was clipped by 0 bases and J by 5 bases; unmatched bases: 7. The CDR3 DNA reads as TGTGCCTGGAGTGTTGGGCTAGCGGGAGGGCGGACCGGGGAGCTGTTTTTT. This codes for CAWSVGLAGGRTGELFF.

This clone has only a few counts. The germline gene is not matched at one end of the junction; a read error may be the cause. The chain has TRBV9 and TRBJ1-1; 7 bases match TRBD1. The CDR3 sequence is 14 residues long. Germline lookup yields CDR1 SGDLS and CDR2 YYNGEE. The chain's CDR3 is CASSVAGGNAEAFF. CDR3 coding DNA: TGTGCCAGCAGCGTAGCAGGGGGGAACGCTGAAGCTTTCTTT. Combining the CDR3 with reference TRBV9 and TRBJ1-1 gives the whole variable domain DSGVTQTPKHLITATGQRVTLRCSPRSGDLSVYWYQQSLDQGLQFLIQYYNGEERAKGNILERFSAQQFPDLHSELNLSSLELGDSALYFCASSVAGGNAEAFFGQGTRLTVV.

J is TRBJ1-3 and V is TRBV5-1; 7 bases align to TRBD1. This CDR3 region has 14 residues. CDR1 and CDR2 from the germline V gene are SGHRS and YFSETQ. V was clipped by 3 bases and J by 4 bases; unmatched bases: 4. This CDR3 reads CASSSGTAGNTIYF. In DNA form, the CDR3 reads TGCGCCAGCAGCTCAGGGACAGCAGGAAACACCATATATTTT.

V gene TRBV5-1 combines with J gene TRBJ2-2, with a weak D call TRBD1 (6 bases). Germline assignment: CDR1 SGHRS and CDR2 YFSETQ. V lost 2 bases to trimming and J lost 3 bases, with 11 bases between them. The CDR3 covers 15 residues. CDR3 sequence (DNA): TGCGCCAGCAGCTTTGGGGGCAGGGACACCGGGGAGCTGTTTTTT. This encodes CASSFGGRDTGELFF.

The gene calls are TRBV28 and TRBJ1-1; D perhaps matches TRBD1 (5 bases). The V end was cut by 2 bases, the J end by 4 bases, with 14 bases between. Germline values: CDR1 MDHEN, CDR2 SYDVKM. This CDR3 region has 15 residues. DNA for the CDR3: TGTGCCAGCAGTTTACATCAGGGTAAAGGCACTGAAGCTTTCTTT. It yields the protein CASSLHQGKGTEAFF.

The chain recombines TRBV7-9 with TRBJ1-5; TRBD1 might be the D (6 bases). The CDR3 covers 13 residues. Germline CDR1 SEHNR, CDR2 FQNEAQ (reference sequence). Trimming left V 5 bases short and J 8 bases short, with 13 bases between. This CDR3 reads CASSIQGNEPQHF. The CDR3 region has the DNA TGTGCCAGCAGCATACAGGGAAACGAGCCCCAGCATTTT.

The table lists this clone with a count of one. This chain connects TRBV5-4 to TRBJ2-7; the D is unclear. From germline, CDR1 is SGHNT and CDR2 YYREEE (reference sequence). V lost 3 bases and J 4 bases, leaving 5 bases between the germline ends. The CDR3 has 11 residues. CDR3 in amino acids: CASSSNYEQYF. CDR3 nucleotide sequence: TGTGCCAGCAGCTCCAATTACGAGCAGTACTTC.

The rearrangement uses TRBV6-6 and TRBJ1-5; TRBD1 matches 10 bases. With 7 bases clipped from V and 6 bases from J, the junction kept 9 bases outside the gene matches. Per germline, CDR1 MNHNY and CDR2 SVGAGI (reference sequence). The CDR3 contains 15 residues. The DNA for the CDR3 is TGTGCCAGCATTCAGGACAGGGGGTTAGGTCAGCCCCAGCATTTT. This codes for CASIQDRGLGQPQHF.

The count of this clone is one. The chain employs TRBV5-1 and TRBJ1-5; 7 bases agree with TRBD1. Per germline, CDR1 SGHRS and CDR2 YFSETQ. The V gene end was trimmed by 5 bases and the J gene end by 4 bases; junction bases not matched to a gene: 12. The CDR3 loop spans 16 amino acids. The CDR3 sequence is CASRYLIDRANQPQHF. The DNA of the CDR3 is TGCGCCAGCAGGTACCTAATAGACAGGGCTAATCAGCCCCAGCATTTT.

This clone was observed a few times. V gene TRBV2 combines with J gene TRBJ1-2; D may be TRBD1 (5 bases). Per germline, CDR1 SNHLY and CDR2 FYNNEI. The CDR3 is 12 residues long. Trimming took 6 bases from V and 6 from J, leaving 11 bases between them. The CDR3 nucleotides read TGTGCCAGCAGCCGCGACAGTGATGGCTACACCTTC. Residues: CASSRDSDGYTF.

This chain connects TRBV6-5 to TRBJ1-2; 7 nucleotides line up with TRBD1. After removal of 4 bases from V and 1 base from J, the junction contained 0 bases not matched to a gene. Germline loops: CDR1 MNHEY, CDR2 SVGAGI. This CDR3 region has 13 residues. CDR3 coding DNA: TGTGCCAGCAGTTGGGACAGTAACTATGGCTACACCTTC. Translating it yields CASSWDSNYGYTF.

This chain links TRBV7-3 with TRBJ2-1, with 7 bases matching TRBD2. Unmatched junction bases numbered 7, after V lost 3 bases and J lost 5 bases. This CDR3 spans 15 amino acids. Germline-derived CDR1 and CDR2 are SGHTA and FQGTGA. CDR3 nucleotides: TGTGCCAGCAGCTTCGCTAGCGGAAAACACAATGAGCAGTTCTTC. Translated: CASSFASGKHNEQFF.

The V call is TRBV6-1, the J call TRBJ1-5, with D tentatively TRBD1 (5 bases). CDR3 length equals 15 residues. Germline V gene lookup returns CDR1 MNHNS and CDR2 SASEGT. Trimming removed 10 bases at V and 3 bases at J, with 19 bases between. CDR3 nucleotide sequence: TGTGCCACCTTTTCCTGGGGCGGGAACAATCAGCCCCAGCATTTT. Its translation: CATFSWGGNNQPQHF.

CDR3 region: CASTPLTGTGAYNQPQHF. The CDR3, as DNA: TGTGCCAGCACCCCTTTAACCGGGACAGGGGCTTACAATCAGCCCCAGCATTTT. The chain uses TRBV27 and TRBJ1-5, with 10 bases identical to TRBD1. Germline CDR1 MNHEY, CDR2 SMNVEV (reference sequence). V lost 7 bases to trimming and J lost 3 bases; unmatched junction nucleotides: 15. The CDR3 is 18 amino acids.

The chain carries TRBV7-9 and TRBJ2-7, with 9 bases that match TRBD2. Looked up from germline, CDR1 is SEHNR and CDR2 is FQNEAQ (reference sequence). This CDR3 spans 16 amino acids. V shed 4 bases, J shed 5 bases, and the junction held 12 bases outside the gene matches. CDR3 residues: CASSSELSGRIHEQYF. The CDR3 coding sequence is TGTGCCAGCAGCTCCGAATTGAGCGGGAGGATTCACGAGCAGTACTTC.

The chain has TRBV5-1 and TRBJ2-7, with D perhaps matching TRBD1 (5 bases). V gave up 4 bases and J gave up 0 bases, with 17 bases separating them. In germline, CDR1 is SGHRS, CDR2 YFSETQ. The length of the CDR3 is 16 residues. CDR3 coding DNA: TGCGCCAGCAGCCTTAGGAAGACAGCTAGCTCCTACGAGCAGTACTTC. Amino acids: CASSLRKTASSYEQYF.

The V and J genes are TRBV5-1 and TRBJ2-3, with D unresolved. The V gene's germline CDR1 is SGHRS and CDR2 YFSETQ. V lost 1 base, J lost 2 bases, and 8 bases lay in between. The CDR3 loop spans 14 amino acids. This CDR3 reads CASSLYGLTDTQYF. CDR3 coding DNA: TGCGCCAGCAGCTTGTACGGTCTCACAGATACGCAGTATTTT.

This CDR3 is CASRQGSEKLFF. The CDR3, as DNA: TGTGCCAGCCGGCAGGGAAGTGAAAAACTGTTTTTT. The rearrangement joins TRBV28 to TRBJ1-4, with D possibly TRBD1 on 5 matching bases. The CDR3 sequence is 12 residues long. Trimming left V 8 bases short and J 7 bases short, with 11 bases between. The germline CDR1 and CDR2 sequences are MDHEN and SYDVKM.

The chain employs TRBV11-3 and TRBJ2-1, with 9 nucleotides matching TRBD2. Germline V gene lookup returns CDR1 SGHNT and CDR2 YENEEA. CDR3 length equals 17 residues. Unmatched junction bases numbered 9, after V lost 1 base and J lost 5 bases. The CDR3 region has the DNA TGTGCCAGCAGCTTAGGGAGGCTAGCGGGATTCGACAATGAGCAGTTCTTC. This encodes CASSLGRLAGFDNEQFF. The complete variable domain, with remaining parts taken from reference TRBV11-3 and TRBJ2-1, reads EAGVVQSPRYKIIEKKQPVAFWCNPISGHNTLYWYLQNLGQGPELLIRYENEEAVDDSQLPKDRFSAERLKGVDSTLKIQPAELGDSAVYLCASSLGRLAGFDNEQFFGPGTRLTVL.

The chain is built from TRBV9 and TRBJ1-1; TRBD1 agrees at 8 bases. This CDR3 has 15 amino acids. Germline lookup yields CDR1 SGDLS and CDR2 YYNGEE. The ends lost 3 bases at V and 1 base at J; junction bases unmatched: 5. CDR3 residues: CASSAWGTGNTEAFF. The CDR3 nucleotides read TGTGCCAGCAGCGCCTGGGGGACAGGGAACACTGAAGCTTTCTTT. The whole variable domain, remainder taken from reference TRBV9 and TRBJ1-1, is DSGVTQTPKHLITATGQRVTLRCSPRSGDLSVYWYQQSLDQGLQFLIQYYNGEERAKGNILERFSAQQFPDLHSELNLSSLELGDSALYFCASSAWGTGNTEAFFGQGTRLTVV.

The V and J genes are TRBV7-9 and TRBJ2-1, with D tentatively TRBD2 (5 bases). CDR1 is SEHNR, CDR2 FQNEAQ, per germline (reference sequence). V lost 0 bases and J 1 base, leaving 13 bases between the germline ends. The CDR3 totals 17 residues. CDR3 DNA sequence: TGTGCCAGCAGCTTAGCTATCGTGGACTTTTCCTACAATGAGCAGTTCTTC. Translation: CASSLAIVDFSYNEQFF.

The rearrangement links TRBV5-6 to TRBJ1-1; D call uncertain. Per germline, CDR1 SGHDT and CDR2 YYEEEE. V shed 0 bases and J shed 8 bases, with 14 bases lying between them. The length of the CDR3 is 14 residues. CDR3 DNA: TGTGCCAGCAGCTTGGTTGGAGTAGGCCTGGAAGCTTTCTTT. As protein: CASSLVGVGLEAFF.

The rearrangement links TRBV19 to TRBJ2-1; 8 bases fit TRBD2. The CDR3 length is 18 residues. Losses at the gene ends were 4 bases for V and 2 bases for J; bases not matched to a gene: 13. Germline V CDR1 and CDR2: LNHDA, SQIVND (reference sequence). This CDR3 reads CASSNRAGAGGPYNEQFF. The CDR3 bases are TGTGCCAGTAGTAACCGTGCGGGGGCGGGAGGTCCCTACAATGAGCAGTTCTTC.

In DNA, the CDR3 is TGTGCCAGCAGTATTTTGAGCAGGGGGGTGAACACTGAAGCTTTCTTT. Protein sequence: CASSILSRGVNTEAFF. The gene calls are TRBV28 and TRBJ1-1; 7 bases are shared with TRBD1. This CDR3 region has 16 residues. V was pared by 5 bases and J by 0 bases, with 9 bases of the junction left unmatched. CDR1 and CDR2 from the germline V gene are MDHEN and SYDVKM.

J is TRBJ2-7 and V is TRBV5-6, with 8 bases identical to TRBD1. This CDR3 is 14 amino acids long. The germline V gene has CDR1 SGHDT and CDR2 YYEEEE. Trimming took 4 bases from V and 5 from J; bases not matched to a gene: 8. The CDR3 is CASSLGQGHNEQYF. The CDR3 coding sequence is TGTGCCAGCAGCCTAGGACAGGGACACAACGAGCAGTACTTC.

The chain has TRBV5-1 and TRBJ1-3; maybe TRBD1 (6 bases). Germline CDR1 reads SGHRS; CDR2 reads YFSETQ. The CDR3 has 16 residues. V dropped 4 bases and J dropped 0 bases, with 14 bases sitting between them. The CDR3 region has the DNA TGCGCCAGCAGCGGGGAGACAGGTTCCTCTGGAAACACCATATATTTT. This sequence encodes CASSGETGSSGNTIYF.